The source of this T cell receptor beta chain is a study of CD8+ T cells in alopecia areata. The CDR3 runs 11 residues. The germline V gene encodes CDR1 MNHNS and CDR2 SASEGT. Trimming left V 9 bases short and J 7 bases short, with 10 bases between. RNA extraction and reverse transcription yielded cDNA as sequencing template. Libraries were prepared by immunoSEQ multiplex PCR; TCRdb keeps only in-frame clonotypes and omits some of them. The data show over 90,000 clones, 55% seen once. As to this clone: No antigen is known for it.

Whole-study results and caveats: More clonal than normal scalp was lesional scalp, particularly alopecia totalis/universalis.

PBMCs yielded sorted CD4+ and CD8+ T cells. This chain connects TRBV6-1 to TRBJ2-1; tentative D call: TRBD2 (5 bases). The clonotype originates from a human donor in good health. Sample: CD4+ T cells sorted from blood. The CDR3 nucleotides are TGTGCCAGTAGAGGGTGGAATGAGCAGTTCTTC. Its protein is CASRGWNEQFF.